This T cell receptor beta chain was sequenced for a study of blood T cell repertoires in COVID-19. TCRdb's copy holds only in-frame clones and misses some; the assay was immunoSEQ multiplex PCR. The data contain 150,000 to 200,000 clones, 82% of them singletons. Trimming shortened V by 4 bases and J by 0 bases, and 13 bases separated the two germline ends. Germline CDR1 is SGHRS and CDR2 is YFSETQ. The CDR3 runs 15 residues. The TCR was taken from a woman aged 70-85 years with acute or convalescent COVID-19. The J gene is TRBJ1-1, the V gene TRBV5-1; weak D call: TRBD1 (6 bases). Sequenced: peripheral blood. In DNA form, the CDR3 reads TGCGCCAGCAGCCCCGTGCCAGGGGTGAACACTGAAGCTTTCTTT. Encoded protein: CASSPVPGVNTEAFF.